This T cell receptor (beta chain) was identified during a study of tumor-infiltrating lymphocytes in primary liver carcinoma. Study-wide context: The patients comprised men and women between the ages of 30 and 69 years.

Comments on this clonotype: Its antigen is unknown.

Total RNA amounting to 450 to 550 ng was the source from which TCR beta cDNA was made with a constant-region primer. It was through three nested multiplex PCR rounds of slightly modified ARM-PCR that TCR beta libraries arose. It was with TRBV1-TRBV30 forward primers and a C-beta reverse primer that the first two PCR rounds were run, at roughly 11 cycles each. MiXCR was run by TCRdb on the multiplex PCR reads, yielding one entry per CDR3 protein. The profile shows 110,000 or so distinct CDR3 sequences, roughly four fifths of them singletons. Between roughly 17 and 31 mg of unsorted bulk tissue served as the source from which RNA and DNA were co-extracted. Every patient had chronic HBV infection and was treatment-naive. Study results and caveats: Representation across all five tumor regions was limited to only about 8-24% of top clones. Lower overlap was observed for tumor-adjacent and tumor-blood pairs relative to tumor region pairs.

The CDR3 is made up of 13 amino acids. The V gene's germline CDR1 is MNHEY and CDR2 SVGEGT. Trimming left V 6 bases short and J 12 bases short, with 18 bases between. This TCR came from a man aged 40-49 years with primary liver carcinoma and hepatitis B virus infection. The V gene is TRBV6-2 or TRBV6-3, the J gene TRBJ2-1, with a weak D call TRBD2 (7 bases). Sequencing was done on a sample of liver tumor tissue from sampling region 3. Indicated subset: tumor region T3, left-lateral pole. In DNA, the CDR3 is TGTGCCAGCAGACAGGGACTAACCTGGAGGCAGTTCTTC. It yields the protein CASRQGLTWRQFF.